These 15 T cell receptor beta chains came from one sample sequenced in a study of tumor-infiltrating lymphocytes in primary liver carcinoma. Scientists recovered RNA and DNA together from roughly 20-30 mg of unsorted bulk tissue. Priming with a constant-region primer yielded TCR beta cDNA from 400 to 550 ng total RNA. Construction of TCR beta libraries relied on three successive nested multiplex PCR rounds employing slightly modified ARM-PCR. The study ran its first two PCR rounds for approximately 11 cycles each, using TRBV1-TRBV30 forward primers and a C-beta reverse primer. TCRdb passed the multiplex PCR reads through MiXCR, listing each CDR3 protein once. The repertoire holds about 100,000 distinct CDR3 sequences, with around 71% as singletons. The sequenced material came from liver tumor tissue from sampling region 2. This sample's subset: tumor region T2, inferior pole. The receptors originated from an older woman with primary liver carcinoma and hepatitis B virus infection.

The CDR3, as DNA: TGTGCCAGCAGCCAGGGGAGTCTGGGAGAGGGGGCTAGCGAGCAGTACTTC. Translated: CASSQGSLGEGASEQYF. The chain carries TRBV4-2 and TRBJ2-7, with 7 bases fitting TRBD1. Trimming removed 3 bases from V and 6 bases from J; junction bases left unmatched: 17. The V gene's germline CDR1 is LGHNA and CDR2 YNFKEQ. The CDR3 totals 17 residues.

This rearrangement joins TRBV11-2 to TRBJ1-5; D may be TRBD1 (5 bases). CDR3 length: 15 amino acids. Germline V gene data show CDR1 as SGHAT and CDR2 as FQNNGV. The V end lost 3 bases, the J end lost 6 bases, and 15 bases lay between the germline ends. The CDR3 bases are TGTGCCAGCAGCTTGGATCACGGTGACAGTCAGCCCCAGCATTTT. Encoded protein: CASSLDHGDSQPQHF.

Of note for this clonotype: Likely a read error: the CDR3 ends without its conserved phenylalanine or tryptophan. The V and J genes are TRBV11-2 and TRBJ2-3, with TRBD1 matching over 7 bases. CDR3 length: 15 residues. Per germline, CDR1 SGHAT and CDR2 FQNNGV. DNA for the CDR3: TGTGACAGCGGCCCACAGGGGTCAGACACGGATACGCAGTATCTT. It specifies CDSGPQGSDTDTQYL.

The chain joins TRBV18 to TRBJ1-2; unclear D gene. Trimming stripped 3 bases from V and 4 bases from J, with 12 bases between. Looked up from germline, CDR1 is KGHSH and CDR2 is LQKENI. The CDR3 totals 14 residues. The CDR3 here is CASSPVGRPYGYTF. The CDR3 bases are TGTGCCAGCTCACCTGTGGGCAGACCCTATGGCTACACCTTC.

V is TRBV5-1 and J is TRBJ2-1; 9 nucleotides agree with TRBD2. The V segment lost 0 bases and the J segment 9 bases; nucleotides outside the gene matches: 10. Germline CDR1 reads SGHRS; CDR2 reads YFSETQ. The CDR3 covers 16 residues. The CDR3 nucleotides read TGCGCCAGCAGCTTGGATCCTAGCGGGACTCACAGTGAGCAGTTCTTC. This gives the protein CASSLDPSGTHSEQFF.

Comment on this clonotype: A much larger clone lies a single base off, so this may be a read error. CDR3 region: CASSPGTGFYSNQPQYF. DNA for the CDR3: TGTGCCAGCAGCCCCGGGACAGGGTTCTATAGCAATCAGCCCCAGTATTTT. This sequence joins TRBV7-8 and TRBJ1-5, with TRBD1 matching 9 bases. The J call may be mistaken, given a closer DNA end match to TRBJ2-3. Germline loops: CDR1 SGHVS, CDR2 FQNEAQ. This CDR3 spans 17 amino acids.

Concerning this clonotype: A read error is likely, as this CDR3 ends without the conserved phenylalanine or tryptophan. The chain couples TRBV10-1 to TRBJ2-5; TRBD2 matches 8 bases. The junction had 6 bases not matched to a gene; V was cut back by 2 bases and J by 4 bases. In germline, CDR1 is WNHNN, CDR2 SYGVQD (reference sequence). This CDR3 comprises 15 residues. This CDR3 is CASSETSGGAETQYI. CDR3 coding DNA: TGCGCCAGCAGTGAGACTAGCGGAGGGGCAGAGACCCAGTACATC.

The V gene is TRBV7-8, the J gene TRBJ2-3; tentatively, D is TRBD2 (5 bases). Per the germline V gene, CDR1 is SGHVS and CDR2 is FQNEAQ. The CDR3 has 13 amino acids. V was cut by 3 bases and J by 11 bases, with 15 bases left in between. The CDR3 loop reads CASSFGGTDEQYF. As DNA, the CDR3 is TGTGCCAGCAGCTTCGGAGGCACAGATGAGCAGTATTTT. The entire variable domain, with the rest obtained from reference TRBV7-8 and TRBJ2-3, is as follows: GAGVSQSPRYKVAKRGQDVALRCDPISGHVSLFWYQQALGQGPEFLTYFQNEAQLDKSGLPSDRFFAERPEGSVSTLKIQRTQQEDSAVYLCASSFGGTDEQYFGPGTRLTVL.

Comments on this clonotype: A junction end diverges from the germline sequence, so it may reflect a read error. The V and J genes are TRBV29-1 and TRBJ2-1, with 12 bases fitting TRBD2. This CDR3 comprises 14 residues. Germline assignment: CDR1 SQVTM and CDR2 ANQGSEA. CDR3 protein: CTVGLAGMYNEQSF. The CDR3 bases are TGCACCGTTGGACTAGCGGGGATGTACAATGAGCAGTCCTTC.

About this clonotype: Because it lacks the conserved phenylalanine or tryptophan at the end, this CDR3 is likely a read error. The genes are TRBV6-2 or TRBV6-3 and TRBJ2-7; weak D call: TRBD2 (7 bases). CDR1 and CDR2 (germline): MNHEY, SVGEGT. This CDR3 region has 14 residues. The CDR3 DNA follows: TGTGCCTGCAGTACCGCGGGGGCGCGGAACGAGCAGTACATC. Translating gives CACSTAGARNEQYI.

Details on this clonotype: The junction shows a germline mismatch at one end, possibly a read error. The chain recombines TRBV28 with TRBJ2-2; D unresolved. Germline V gives CDR1 MDHEN, CDR2 SYDVKM. CDR3 size: 12 residues. The CDR3 DNA is TGTGCCGGCAGTGGGAACACCGGGGAGCTGTTTTTT. This codes for CAGSGNTGELFF.

Only a few counts were recorded for this clonotype. This rearrangement joins TRBV11-3 to TRBJ2-1; 10 bases align to TRBD2. J lost 6 bases, V lost 5 bases, and 7 bases had no gene match. The CDR3 totals 15 residues. The germline gives CDR1 SGHNT, CDR2 YENEEA. CDR3 sequence: CASSLGTSDINEQFF. DNA of the CDR3: TGTGCCAGCAGCCTAGGGACTAGCGACATCAATGAGCAGTTCTTC.

A note on this clonotype: Given a much more abundant clone one base away, this may be a read error. The gene calls are TRBV12-3 or TRBV12-4 and TRBJ2-7; 9 bases line up with TRBD1. CDR3 length equals 13 residues. As DNA, the CDR3 is TGTGCCAGCAGTAGGACAGGGGTCTACGAGCACTACTTC. This sequence encodes CASSRTGVYEHYF.

Turning to this clonotype: A much larger clone lies a single base off, so this may be a read error. V usage is TRBV5-1 and J usage is TRBJ2-5, with TRBD1 as a possible D gene (6 bases). CDR3 size: 14 residues. Trimming took off 3 bases at V and 2 bases at J, with 11 bases between the two ends. The germline CDR1 and CDR2 sequences are SGHRS and YFSETQ. CDR3 residues: CASSSGQVQETQYF. For the CDR3, the DNA is TGCGCCAGCAGCTCGGGACAAGTACAAGAGACCCAGTACTTC. The whole variable domain, filled in from reference TRBV5-1 and TRBJ2-5, reads KAGVTQTPRYLIKTRGQQVTLSCSPISGHRSVSWYQQTPGQGLQFLFEYFSETQRNKGNFPGRFSGRQFSNSRSEMNVSTLELGDSALYLCASSSGQVQETQYFGPGTRLLVL.

Comments on this clonotype: This CDR3 is missing its conserved last phenylalanine or tryptophan, likely due to a read error. The V and J genes are TRBV11-2 and TRBJ2-7; D gene unclear. CDR1 and CDR2 from the germline V gene are SGHAT and FQNNGV. The CDR3 sequence is 13 residues long. The CDR3 sequence is CTSSFGLGYEQYY. The CDR3 coding sequence is TGTACAAGCAGCTTCGGTCTGGGCTACGAGCAGTACTAC.